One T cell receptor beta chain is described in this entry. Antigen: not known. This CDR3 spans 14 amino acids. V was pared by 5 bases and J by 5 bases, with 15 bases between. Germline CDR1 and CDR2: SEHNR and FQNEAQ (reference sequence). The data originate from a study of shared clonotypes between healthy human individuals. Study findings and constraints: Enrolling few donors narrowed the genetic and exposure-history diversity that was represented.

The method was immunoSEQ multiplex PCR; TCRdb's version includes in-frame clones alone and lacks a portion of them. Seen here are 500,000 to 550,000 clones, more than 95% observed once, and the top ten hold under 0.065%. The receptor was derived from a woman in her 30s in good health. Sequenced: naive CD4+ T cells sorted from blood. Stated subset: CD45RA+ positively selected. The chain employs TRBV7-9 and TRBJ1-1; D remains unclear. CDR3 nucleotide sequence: TGTGCCAGCAGCCCCCAAGGGCGTCTTACTGAAGCTTTCTTT. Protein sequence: CASSPQGRLTEAFF.